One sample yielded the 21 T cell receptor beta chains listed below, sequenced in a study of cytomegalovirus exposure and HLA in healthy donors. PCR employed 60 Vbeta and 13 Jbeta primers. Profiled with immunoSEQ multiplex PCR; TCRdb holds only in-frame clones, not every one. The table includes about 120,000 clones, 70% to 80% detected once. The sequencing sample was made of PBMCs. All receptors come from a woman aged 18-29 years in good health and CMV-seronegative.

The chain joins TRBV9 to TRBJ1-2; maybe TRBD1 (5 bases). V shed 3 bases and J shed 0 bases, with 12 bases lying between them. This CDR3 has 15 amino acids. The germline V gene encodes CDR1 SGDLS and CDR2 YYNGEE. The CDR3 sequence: CASSAYQGSNYGYTF. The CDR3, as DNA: TGTGCCAGCAGCGCGTATCAGGGATCTAACTATGGCTACACCTTC.

CDR3 bases: TGCGCCAGCAGCTTGGGGGACAGGGGGAACACCGGGGAGCTGTTTTTT. Its translation is CASSLGDRGNTGELFF. The gene calls are TRBV5-1 and TRBJ2-2, with 10 bases identical to TRBD1. CDR1 and CDR2 (germline): SGHRS, YFSETQ. V lost 0 bases and J lost 1; bases outside the gene matches: 0. The CDR3 has 16 amino acids. Looking up the rest from reference TRBV5-1 and TRBJ2-2 gives the full variable domain: KAGVTQTPRYLIKTRGQQVTLSCSPISGHRSVSWYQQTPGQGLQFLFEYFSETQRNKGNFPGRFSGRQFSNSRSEMNVSTLELGDSALYLCASSLGDRGNTGELFFGEGSRLTVL.

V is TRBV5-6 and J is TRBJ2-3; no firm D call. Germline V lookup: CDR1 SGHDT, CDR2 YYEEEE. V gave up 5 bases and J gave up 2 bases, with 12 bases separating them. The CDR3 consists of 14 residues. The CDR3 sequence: CASRNLRFTDTQYF. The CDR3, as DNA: TGTGCCAGCAGGAACCTGAGGTTCACAGATACGCAGTATTTT.

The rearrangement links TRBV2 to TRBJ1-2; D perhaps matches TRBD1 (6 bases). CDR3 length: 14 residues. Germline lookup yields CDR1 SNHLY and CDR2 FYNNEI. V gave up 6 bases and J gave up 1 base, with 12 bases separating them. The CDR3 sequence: CASSALQGNYGYTF. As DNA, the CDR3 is TGTGCCAGCAGCGCCCTACAGGGTAACTATGGCTACACCTTC.

CDR3 protein: CSVLTTNEKLFF. For the CDR3, the DNA is TGCAGCGTTCTAACAACTAATGAAAAACTGTTTTTT. This chain uses TRBV29-1 with TRBJ1-4, with no clear D. V shed 5 bases and J shed 0 bases, with 4 bases lying between them. This CDR3 contains 12 residues. Germline CDR1 and CDR2: SQVTM and ANQGSEA.

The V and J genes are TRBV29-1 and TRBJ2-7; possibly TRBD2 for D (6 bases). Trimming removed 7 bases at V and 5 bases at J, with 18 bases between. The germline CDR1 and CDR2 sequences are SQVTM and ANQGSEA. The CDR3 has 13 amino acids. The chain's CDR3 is CSAMVAGNHEQYF. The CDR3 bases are TGCAGCGCCATGGTGGCGGGGAACCACGAGCAGTACTTC.

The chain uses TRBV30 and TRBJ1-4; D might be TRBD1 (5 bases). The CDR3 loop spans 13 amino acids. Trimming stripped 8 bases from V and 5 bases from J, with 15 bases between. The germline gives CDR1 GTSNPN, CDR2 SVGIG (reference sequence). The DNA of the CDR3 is TGTGCCGGGTCCCCAGGGAACAATGAAAAACTGTTTTTT. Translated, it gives CAGSPGNNEKLFF.

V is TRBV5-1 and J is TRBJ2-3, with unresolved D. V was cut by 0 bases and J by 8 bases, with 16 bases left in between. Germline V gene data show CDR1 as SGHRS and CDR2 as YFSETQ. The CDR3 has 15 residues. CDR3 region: CASSLARTLDSTQYF. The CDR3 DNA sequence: TGCGCCAGCAGCTTGGCCCGAACCCTTGACTCTACGCAGTATTTT.

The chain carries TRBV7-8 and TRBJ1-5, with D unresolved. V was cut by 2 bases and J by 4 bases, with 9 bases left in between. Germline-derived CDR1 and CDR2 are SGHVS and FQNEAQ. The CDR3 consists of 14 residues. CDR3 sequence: CASSLTGKNQPQHF. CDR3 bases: TGTGCCAGCAGCTTAACGGGTAAGAATCAGCCCCAGCATTTT.

CDR3: CTSSFGQEVPLSSYEQYF. CDR3 DNA sequence: TGCACCAGCAGCTTCGGACAGGAGGTTCCCCTAAGCTCCTACGAGCAGTACTTC. This chain uses TRBV1 with TRBJ2-7; TRBD1 is taken as the D call from the table, unchecked against the DNA. TRBV1 has pseudogene status. The CDR3 runs to 18 residues.

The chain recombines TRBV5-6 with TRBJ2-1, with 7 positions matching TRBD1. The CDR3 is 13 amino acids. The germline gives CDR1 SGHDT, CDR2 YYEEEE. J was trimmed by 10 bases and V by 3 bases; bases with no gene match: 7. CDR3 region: CASSYDRAFEQFF. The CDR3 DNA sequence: TGTGCCAGCAGCTATGACAGGGCCTTCGAGCAGTTCTTC.

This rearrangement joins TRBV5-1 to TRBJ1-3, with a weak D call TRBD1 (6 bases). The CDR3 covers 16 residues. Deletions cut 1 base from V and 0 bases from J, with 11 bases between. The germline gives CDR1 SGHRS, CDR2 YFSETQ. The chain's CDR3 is CASSLTGPSSGNTIYF. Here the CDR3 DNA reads TGCGCCAGCAGCTTGACAGGGCCTAGCTCTGGAAACACCATATATTTT.

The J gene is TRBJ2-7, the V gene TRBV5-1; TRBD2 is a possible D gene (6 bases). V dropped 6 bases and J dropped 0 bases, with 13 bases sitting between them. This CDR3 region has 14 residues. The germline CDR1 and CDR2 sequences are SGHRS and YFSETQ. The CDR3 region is CASTIGTASYEQYF. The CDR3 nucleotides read TGCGCCAGCACCATCGGGACTGCCTCCTACGAGCAGTACTTC.

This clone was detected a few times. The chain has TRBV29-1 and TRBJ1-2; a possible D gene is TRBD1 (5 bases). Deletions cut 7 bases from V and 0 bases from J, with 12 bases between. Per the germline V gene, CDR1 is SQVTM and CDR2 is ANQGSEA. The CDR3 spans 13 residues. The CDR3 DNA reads TGCAGCGCAGGCGGGGGTTCTAACTATGGCTACACCTTC. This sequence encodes CSAGGGSNYGYTF.

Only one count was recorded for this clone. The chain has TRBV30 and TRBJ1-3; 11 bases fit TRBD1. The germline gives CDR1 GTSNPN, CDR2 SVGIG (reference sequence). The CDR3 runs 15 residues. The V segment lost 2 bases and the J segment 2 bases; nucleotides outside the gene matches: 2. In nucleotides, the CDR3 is TGTGCCTGGAGTCCGGGACAGGGGGCTGGAAACACCATATATTTT. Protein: CAWSPGQGAGNTIYF.

CDR3 residues: CASSRDRDTQYF. In DNA, the CDR3 is TGTGCCAGCAGCCGGGACAGAGATACGCAGTATTTT. The chain has TRBV11-2 and TRBJ2-3; 7 nucleotides align to TRBD1. The CDR3 spans 12 residues. Losses at the gene ends were 5 bases for V and 5 bases for J; bases not matched to a gene: 1. The germline gives CDR1 SGHAT, CDR2 FQNNGV.

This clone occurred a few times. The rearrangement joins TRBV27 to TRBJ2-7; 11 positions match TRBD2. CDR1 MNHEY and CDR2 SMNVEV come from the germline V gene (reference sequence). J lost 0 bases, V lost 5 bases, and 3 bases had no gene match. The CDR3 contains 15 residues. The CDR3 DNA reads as TGTGCCAGCAGTCAAACTAGCGGGGGCTCCTACGAGCAGTACTTC. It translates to CASSQTSGGSYEQYF.

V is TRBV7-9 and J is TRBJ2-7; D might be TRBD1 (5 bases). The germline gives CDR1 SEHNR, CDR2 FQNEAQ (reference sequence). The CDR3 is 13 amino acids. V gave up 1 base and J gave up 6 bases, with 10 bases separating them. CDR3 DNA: TGTGCCAGCAGCTTAGTTTCAGGGTCCGAGCAGTACTTC. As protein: CASSLVSGSEQYF. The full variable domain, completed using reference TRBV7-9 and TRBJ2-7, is DTGVSQNPRHKITKRGQNVTFRCDPISEHNRLYWYRQTLGQGPEFLTYFQNEAQLEKSRLLSDRFSAERPKGSFSTLEIQRTEQGDSAMYLCASSLVSGSEQYFGPGTRLTVT.

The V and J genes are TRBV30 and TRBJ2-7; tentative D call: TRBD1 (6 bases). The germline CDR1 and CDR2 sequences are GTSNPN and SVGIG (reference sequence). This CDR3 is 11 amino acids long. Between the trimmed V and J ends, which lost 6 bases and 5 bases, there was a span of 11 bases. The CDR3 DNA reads TGTGCCTGCTACAGGGACCACGAGCAGTACTTC. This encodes CACYRDHEQYF.

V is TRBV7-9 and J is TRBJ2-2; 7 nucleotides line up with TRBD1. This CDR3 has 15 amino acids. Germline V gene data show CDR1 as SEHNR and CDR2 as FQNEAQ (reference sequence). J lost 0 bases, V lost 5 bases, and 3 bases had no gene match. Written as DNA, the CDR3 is TGTGCCAGCAGCCGGGACAGAGCGAACACCGGGGAGCTGTTTTTT. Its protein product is CASSRDRANTGELFF.

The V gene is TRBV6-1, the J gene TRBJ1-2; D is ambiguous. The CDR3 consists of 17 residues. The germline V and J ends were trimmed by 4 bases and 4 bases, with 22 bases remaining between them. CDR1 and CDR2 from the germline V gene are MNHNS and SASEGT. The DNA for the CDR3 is TGTGCCAGCAGTGGGACGCGAAGAGGGCCCTCTATCTATGGCTACACCTTC. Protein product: CASSGTRRGPSIYGYTF.